This T cell receptor (beta chain) was identified in a study of T cell repertoires in cytomegalovirus infection. Study-level information: Public TCR beta signatures provided an indication of both CMV infection and a matching HLA type.

Unmatched junction bases numbered 6, after V lost 2 bases and J lost 4 bases. This CDR3 comprises 14 residues. CDR1 and CDR2 from the germline V gene are DFQATT and SNEGSKA (reference sequence). This clonotype was picked up a small number of times. One entry per CDR3 protein, called by TCRdb with MiXCR from the reads. The table records about 140,000 distinct CDR3 sequences, about 6% of them present only once. The J gene is TRBJ2-5, the V gene TRBV20-1, with 8 bases lining up with TRBD2. The clonotype comes from a human donor in good health (CMV status not recorded). Some clones in this sample may be carry-over from other donors' samples. Sequencing was performed on PBMCs. This CDR3 is CSARHGAGVETQYF. The CDR3 DNA is TGCAGTGCTAGACATGGAGCGGGGGTAGAGACCCAGTACTTC.